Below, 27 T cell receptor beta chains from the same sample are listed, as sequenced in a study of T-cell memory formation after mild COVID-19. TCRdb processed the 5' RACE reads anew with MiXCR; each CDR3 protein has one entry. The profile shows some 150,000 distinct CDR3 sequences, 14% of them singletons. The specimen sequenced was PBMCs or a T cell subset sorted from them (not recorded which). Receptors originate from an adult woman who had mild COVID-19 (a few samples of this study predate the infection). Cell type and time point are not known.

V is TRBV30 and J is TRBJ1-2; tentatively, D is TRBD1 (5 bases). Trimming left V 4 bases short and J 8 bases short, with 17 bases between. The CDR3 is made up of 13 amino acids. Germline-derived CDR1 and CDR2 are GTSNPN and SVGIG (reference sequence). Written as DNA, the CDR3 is TGTGCCTGGACGGACTGCTCCGGGGGGGGCTACACCTTC. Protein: CAWTDCSGGGYTF.

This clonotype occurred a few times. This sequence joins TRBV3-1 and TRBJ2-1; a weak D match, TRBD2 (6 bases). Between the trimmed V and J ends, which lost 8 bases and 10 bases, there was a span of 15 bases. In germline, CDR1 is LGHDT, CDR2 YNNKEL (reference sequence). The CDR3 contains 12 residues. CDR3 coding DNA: TGTGCCAGCGGGGAGGCTAGTTACGAGCAGTTCTTC. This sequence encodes CASGEASYEQFF.

In nucleotides, the CDR3 is TGTGCCAGCAGCTTACGGGCAGGGGGCGACTACGAGCAGTACTTC. Encoded protein: CASSLRAGGDYEQYF. The chain has TRBV13 and TRBJ2-7, with TRBD1 identical over 8 bases. J was trimmed by 3 bases and V by 2 bases; bases with no gene match: 6. The CDR3 contains 15 residues. Looked up from germline, CDR1 is PRHDT and CDR2 is FYEKMQ (reference sequence).

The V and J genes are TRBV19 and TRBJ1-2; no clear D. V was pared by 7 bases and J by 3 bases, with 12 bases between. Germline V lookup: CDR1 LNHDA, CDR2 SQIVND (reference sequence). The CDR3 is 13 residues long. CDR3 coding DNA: TGTGCCAGTACTGGATCTAATCACTATGGCTACACCTTC. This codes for CASTGSNHYGYTF.

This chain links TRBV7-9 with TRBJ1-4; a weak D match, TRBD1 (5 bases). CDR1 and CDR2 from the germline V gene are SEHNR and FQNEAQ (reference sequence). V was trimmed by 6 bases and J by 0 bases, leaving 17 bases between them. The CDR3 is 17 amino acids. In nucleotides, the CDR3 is TGTGCCAGCAGGGGACCCTTCATGGGGACAACTAATGAAAAACTGTTTTTT. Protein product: CASRGPFMGTTNEKLFF.

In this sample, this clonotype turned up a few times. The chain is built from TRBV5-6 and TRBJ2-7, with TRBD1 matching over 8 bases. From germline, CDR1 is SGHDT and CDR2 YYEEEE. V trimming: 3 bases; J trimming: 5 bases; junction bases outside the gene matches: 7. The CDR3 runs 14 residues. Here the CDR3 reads CASSSGQVQHEQYF. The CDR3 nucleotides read TGTGCCAGCAGCTCGGGACAGGTCCAACACGAGCAGTACTTC.

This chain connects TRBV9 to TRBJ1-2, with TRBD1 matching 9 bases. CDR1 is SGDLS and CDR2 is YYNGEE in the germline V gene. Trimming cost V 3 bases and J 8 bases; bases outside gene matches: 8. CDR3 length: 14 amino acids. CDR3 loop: CASSDRDRVEGYTF. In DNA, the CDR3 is TGTGCCAGCAGCGACCGGGACAGGGTCGAGGGCTACACCTTC.

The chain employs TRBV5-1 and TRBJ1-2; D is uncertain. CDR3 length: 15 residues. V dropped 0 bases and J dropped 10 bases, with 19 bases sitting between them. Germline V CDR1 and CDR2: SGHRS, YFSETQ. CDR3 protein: CASSLDPGKSHLYTF. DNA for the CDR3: TGCGCCAGCAGCTTGGATCCGGGGAAGAGTCACCTCTACACCTTC.

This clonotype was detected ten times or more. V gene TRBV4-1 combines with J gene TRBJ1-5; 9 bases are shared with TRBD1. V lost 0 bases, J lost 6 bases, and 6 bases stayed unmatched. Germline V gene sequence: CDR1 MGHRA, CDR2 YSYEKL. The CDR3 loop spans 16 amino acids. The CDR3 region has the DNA TGCGCCAGCAGCCAAGATCGGGGACAGGGCGGTCAGCCCCAGCATTTT. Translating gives CASSQDRGQGGQPQHF.

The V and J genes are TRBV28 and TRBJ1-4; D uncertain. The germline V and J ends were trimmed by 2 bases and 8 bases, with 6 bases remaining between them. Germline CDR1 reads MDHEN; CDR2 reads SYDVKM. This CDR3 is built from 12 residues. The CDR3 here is CASSLVSEKLFF. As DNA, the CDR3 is TGTGCCAGCAGTTTAGTGTCCGAAAAACTGTTTTTT.

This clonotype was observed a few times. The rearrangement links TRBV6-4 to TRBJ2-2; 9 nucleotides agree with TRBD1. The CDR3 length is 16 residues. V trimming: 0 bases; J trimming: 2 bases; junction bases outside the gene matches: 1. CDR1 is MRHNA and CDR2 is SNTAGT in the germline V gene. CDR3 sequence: CASSDSGQGNTGELFF. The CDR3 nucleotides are TGTGCCAGCAGTGACTCGGGACAGGGAAACACCGGGGAGCTGTTTTTT.

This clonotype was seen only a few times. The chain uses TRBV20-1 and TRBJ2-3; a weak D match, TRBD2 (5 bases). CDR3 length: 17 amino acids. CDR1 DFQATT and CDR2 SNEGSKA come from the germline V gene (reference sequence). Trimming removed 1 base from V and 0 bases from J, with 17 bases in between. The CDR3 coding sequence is TGCAGTGCTAGAGGCCCGATGGTAGCGTCCAGCACAGATACGCAGTATTTT. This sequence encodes CSARGPMVASSTDTQYF.

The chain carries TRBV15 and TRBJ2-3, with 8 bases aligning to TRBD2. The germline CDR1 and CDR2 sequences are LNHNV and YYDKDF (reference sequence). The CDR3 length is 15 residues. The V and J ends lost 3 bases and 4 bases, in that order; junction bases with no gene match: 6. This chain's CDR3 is CATSRGLGNSDTQYF. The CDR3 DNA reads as TGTGCCACCAGCAGGGGACTAGGAAATTCAGATACGCAGTATTTT.

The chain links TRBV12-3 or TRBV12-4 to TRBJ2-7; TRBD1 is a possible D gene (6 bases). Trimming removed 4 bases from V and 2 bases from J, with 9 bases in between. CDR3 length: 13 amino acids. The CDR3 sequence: CASSSHRAYEQYF. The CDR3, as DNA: TGTGCCAGCAGTTCCCACAGGGCCTACGAGCAGTACTTC.

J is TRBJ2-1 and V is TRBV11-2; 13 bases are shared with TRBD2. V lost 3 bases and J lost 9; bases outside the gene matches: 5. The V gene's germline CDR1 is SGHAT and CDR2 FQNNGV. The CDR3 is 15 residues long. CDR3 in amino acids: CASSFSRLAGGEQFF. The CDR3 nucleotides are TGTGCCAGCAGCTTTTCCCGACTAGCGGGAGGTGAGCAGTTCTTC. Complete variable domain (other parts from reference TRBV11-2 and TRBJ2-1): EAGVAQSPRYKIIEKRQSVAFWCNPISGHATLYWYQQILGQGPKLLIQFQNNGVVDDSQLPKDRFSAERLKGVDSTLKIQPAKLEDSAVYLCASSFSRLAGGEQFFGPGTRLTVL.

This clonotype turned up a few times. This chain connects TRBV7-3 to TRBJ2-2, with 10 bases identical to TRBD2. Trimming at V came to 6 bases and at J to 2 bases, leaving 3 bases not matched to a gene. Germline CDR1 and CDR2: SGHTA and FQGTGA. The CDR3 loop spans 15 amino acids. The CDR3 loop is CASSTSGVNTGELFF. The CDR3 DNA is TGTGCCAGCAGTACTAGCGGGGTTAACACCGGGGAGCTGTTTTTT. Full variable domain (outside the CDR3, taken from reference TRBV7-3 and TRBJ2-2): GAGVSQTPSNKVTEKGKYVELRCDPISGHTALYWYRQSLGQGPEFLIYFQGTGAADDSGLPNDRFFAVRPEGSVSTLKIQRTERGDSAVYLCASSTSGVNTGELFFGEGSRLTVL.

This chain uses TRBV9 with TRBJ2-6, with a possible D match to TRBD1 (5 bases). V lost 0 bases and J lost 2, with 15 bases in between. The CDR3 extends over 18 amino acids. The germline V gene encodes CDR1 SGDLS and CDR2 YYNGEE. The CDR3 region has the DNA TGTGCCAGCAGCGTAGCCAGGGAAGAAAACACTGGGGCCAACGTCCTGACTTTC. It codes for CASSVAREENTGANVLTF.

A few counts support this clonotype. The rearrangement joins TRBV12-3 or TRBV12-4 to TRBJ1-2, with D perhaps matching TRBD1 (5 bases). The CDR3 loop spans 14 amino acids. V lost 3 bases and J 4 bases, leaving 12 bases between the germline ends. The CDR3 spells CASSFGQGPYGYTF. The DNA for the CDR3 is TGTGCCAGCAGTTTTGGACAAGGACCCTATGGCTACACCTTC.

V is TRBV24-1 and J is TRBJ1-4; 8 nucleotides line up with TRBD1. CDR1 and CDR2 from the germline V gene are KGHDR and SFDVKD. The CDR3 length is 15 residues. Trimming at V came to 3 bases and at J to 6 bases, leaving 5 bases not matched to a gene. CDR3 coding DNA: TGTGCCACCAGTGATCCCGGACAGGGATATGAAAAACTGTTTTTT. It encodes CATSDPGQGYEKLFF.

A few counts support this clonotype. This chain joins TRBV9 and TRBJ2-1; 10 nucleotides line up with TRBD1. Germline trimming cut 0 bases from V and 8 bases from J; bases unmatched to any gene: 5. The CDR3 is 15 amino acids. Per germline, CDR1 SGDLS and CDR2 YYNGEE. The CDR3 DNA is TGTGCCAGCAGCGTAGTAGGACAGGGGGGCGATGAGCAGTTCTTC. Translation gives CASSVVGQGGDEQFF.

The DNA for the CDR3 is TGCGCCAGCAGCCAAGACCCGGGGGGGAGCTATGGCTACACCTTC. It yields the protein CASSQDPGGSYGYTF. The chain recombines TRBV4-1 with TRBJ1-2, with D perhaps matching TRBD1 (5 bases). Germline V CDR1 and CDR2: MGHRA, YSYEKL. Trimming took off 0 bases at V and 4 bases at J, with 12 bases between the two ends. The CDR3 has 15 residues.

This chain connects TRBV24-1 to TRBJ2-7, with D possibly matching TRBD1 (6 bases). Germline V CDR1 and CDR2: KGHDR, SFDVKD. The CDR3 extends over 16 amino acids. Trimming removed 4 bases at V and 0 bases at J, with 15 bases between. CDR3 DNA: TGTGCCACCAGTGACCCCGGGCAGGGGAACTCCTACGAGCAGTACTTC. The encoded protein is CATSDPGQGNSYEQYF.

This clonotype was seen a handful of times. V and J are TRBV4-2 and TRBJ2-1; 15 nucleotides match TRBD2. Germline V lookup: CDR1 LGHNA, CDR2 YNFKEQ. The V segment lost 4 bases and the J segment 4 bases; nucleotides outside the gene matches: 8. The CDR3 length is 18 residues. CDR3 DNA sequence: TGTGCCAGCAGCCGTGGACTAGCGGGAGGGCGGGGATACAATGAGCAGTTCTTC. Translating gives CASSRGLAGGRGYNEQFF.

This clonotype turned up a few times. CDR3 in amino acids: CASSFFVRKAYEQYF. The CDR3 DNA reads TGTGCCAGCAGCTTCTTCGTCCGGAAGGCCTACGAGCAGTACTTC. The rearrangement joins TRBV7-2 to TRBJ2-7, with no clear D. V was shortened by 3 bases and J by 2 bases, with 14 bases between the two germline ends. The CDR3 runs to 15 residues. CDR1 is SGHTA and CDR2 is FQGNSA in the germline V gene.

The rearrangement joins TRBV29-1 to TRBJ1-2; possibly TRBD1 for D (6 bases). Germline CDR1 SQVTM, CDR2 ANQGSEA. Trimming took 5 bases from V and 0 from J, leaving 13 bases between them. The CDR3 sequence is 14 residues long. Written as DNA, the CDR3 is TGCAGCGTTCCCAACAGGGCTTCTAACTATGGCTACACCTTC. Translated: CSVPNRASNYGYTF. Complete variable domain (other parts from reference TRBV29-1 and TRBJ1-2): SAVISQKPSRDICQRGTSLTIQCQVDSQVTMMFWYRQQPGQSLTLIATANQGSEATYESGFVIDKFPISRPNLTFSTLTVSNMSPEDSSIYLCSVPNRASNYGYTFGSGTRLTVV.

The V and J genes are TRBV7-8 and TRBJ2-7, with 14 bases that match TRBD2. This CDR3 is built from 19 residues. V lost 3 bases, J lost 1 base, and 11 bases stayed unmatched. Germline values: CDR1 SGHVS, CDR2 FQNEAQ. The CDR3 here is CASSFPGGGLAGASYEQYF. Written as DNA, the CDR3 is TGTGCCAGCAGCTTTCCCGGGGGGGGACTAGCGGGAGCGTCCTACGAGCAGTACTTC.

CDR3 in amino acids: CASSYSIVLQETQYF. CDR3 in DNA: TGTGCCAGCAGTTACTCTATAGTCCTCCAAGAGACCCAGTACTTC. The V gene is TRBV6-6, the J gene TRBJ2-5; no clear D. CDR3 length equals 15 residues. The ends were cut back, 0 bases at V and 1 base at J, with 9 bases in the middle. Per the germline V gene, CDR1 is MNHNY and CDR2 is SVGAGI (reference sequence).